This is a list of T cell receptor beta chains from one sample in a study of blood T cell repertoires in COVID-19. Produced via immunoSEQ multiplex PCR; TCRdb's table is partial and in-frame only. The data hold some 490,000 clones, with 75% to 90% observed a single time. Source material: PBMCs or T cells enriched from blood (not recorded which). The receptors originated from a woman in her fifties or sixties who had recovered from COVID-19. CDR3s include the opening cysteine and the closing phenylalanine or tryptophan. The order of the fields is J gene, V gene, clone size, D gene, CDR3 DNA, CDR3 protein. The D gene is left open where the match is weak. For some rows the clone size is stated as once, few or many, or as a class when expanded; others skip it.

TRBJ2-4 | TRBV11-3 | - | - | TGTGCCAGCAGCTTACTCTATGACATAAACATTCAGTACTTC | CASSLLYDINIQYF
TRBJ1-2 | TRBV2 | few | TRBD1 | TGTGCCAGCAGTGAAACCGGACAGGGGGCGAGCGGCTACACCTTC | CASSETGQGASGYTF
TRBJ2-2 | TRBV9 | - | - | TGTGCCAGCAGCGTAAGTCCCCGGTCGGCGGACACCGGGGAGCTGTTTTTT | CASSVSPRSADTGELFF
TRBJ2-1 | TRBV5-1 | - | TRBD1 | TGCGCCAGCAGCTTCTTTCGCGACAGGGCCTACAATGAGCAGTTCTTC | CASSFFRDRAYNEQFF
TRBJ1-1 | TRBV18 | - | TRBD1 | TGTGCCAGCTCACGTGATTTGGTGGCAGGGGGCCCCACTGAAGCTTTCTTT | CASSRDLVAGGPTEAFF
TRBJ1-2 | TRBV6-5 | - | - | TGTGCCAGCAGTTACACGGGTGTAGGCTATGGCTACACCTTC | CASSYTGVGYGYTF
TRBJ1-6 | TRBV24-1 | - | - | TGTGCCACCAGTGATGGACAGTATAATTCACCCCTCCACTTT | CATSDGQYNSPLHF
TRBJ1-1 | TRBV5-1 | - | - | TGCGCCAGCAGCTGGGACTTCTCGAACACTGAAGCTTTCTTT | CASSWDFSNTEAFF
TRBJ1-2 | TRBV12-5 | - | - | TGTGCTAGTGGTTTCCCTTTGGAGGCTGGCTACACCTTC | CASGFPLEAGYTF
TRBJ1-5 | TRBV25-1 | - | - | TGTGCCAGCAGTGGAATCGGGGGGGGCAATCAGCCCCAGCATTTT | CASSGIGGGNQPQHF
TRBJ2-3 | TRBV19 | - | TRBD2 | TGTGCCAGTAGTATGCTAGCGGGATCTAGCACAGATACGCAATATTTT | CASSMLAGSSTDTQYF
TRBJ2-2 | TRBV9 | - | - | TGTGCCAGCAGCGTACAGGGGATGGCCGGGGAGCTGTTTTTT | CASSVQGMAGELFF
TRBJ2-1 | TRBV24-1 | - | - | TGTGCCACCAGTGATCCGACAGGCGGCAATGAGCAGTTCTTC | CATSDPTGGNEQFF
TRBJ2-7 | TRBV18 | - | TRBD1 | TGTGCCAGCTCCCGACAGGGAACCTACGAGCAGTACTTC | CASSRQGTYEQYF
TRBJ2-3 | TRBV27 | - | TRBD2 | TGTGCCAGCAGTCTCATAGCGGGGGGGACGACAGATACGCAGTATTTT | CASSLIAGGTTDTQYF
TRBJ1-5 | TRBV4-1 | few | TRBD1 | TGCGCCAGCAGCCAAACAGGGGGTGGACAGCCCCAGCATTTT | CASSQTGGGQPQHF
TRBJ1-6 | TRBV11-2 | once | TRBD1 | TGTGCCAGCAGCCCAAGGACAGGGGGCGGATCGGGCTCACCCCTCCACTTT | CASSPRTGGGSGSPLHF
TRBJ1-1 | TRBV6-5 | - | TRBD1 | TGTGCCAGCACCTCCAGGGGGGCCAACACTGAAGCTTTCTTT | CASTSRGANTEAFF
TRBJ1-2 | TRBV7-2 | - | TRBD1 | TGTGCCAGCAGCTCACGGACAGGCGGGAACTATGGCTACACCTTC | CASSSRTGGNYGYTF
TRBJ2-7 | TRBV9 | once | TRBD2 | TGTGCCAGCAGCACGTCTAGCGGGGGGGTCTACGAGCAGTACTTC | CASSTSSGGVYEQYF
TRBJ2-2 | TRBV2 | - | - | TGTGCCAGCAGCGGACAGTCCAACACCGGGGAGCTGTTTTTT | CASSGQSNTGELFF
TRBJ1-2 | TRBV27 | - | - | TGTGCCAGCCGCACAGGGTTGGGGGGCTACACCTTC | CASRTGLGGYTF
TRBJ1-2 | TRBV6-1 | once | TRBD1 | TGTGCCAGCAGTGAATTCGGGACAGATGGCTACACCTTC | CASSEFGTDGYTF
TRBJ1-1 | TRBV11-2 | - | - | TGTGCCAGCAGCTTTATCCCGGACAGCGTAGCTTTCTTT | CASSFIPDSVAFF
TRBJ1-5 | TRBV15 | once | - | TGTGCCACCAGCGACTCTCATAGCAATCAGCCCCAGCATTTT | CATSDSHSNQPQHF
TRBJ1-1 | TRBV11-3 | once | TRBD1 | TGTGCCAGCAGCGGAAGACCCGGACAGGCCCGTGAAGCTTTCTTT | CASSGRPGQAREAFF
TRBJ2-3 | TRBV7-9 | - | TRBD1 | TGTGCCAGCAGCTTAGCCGGGACAGGGGGCGGTACGCAGTATTTT | CASSLAGTGGGTQYF
TRBJ1-2 | TRBV12-3/TRBV12-4 | - | - | TGTGCCAGCAGTTTAGGCAGGGTCTATGGCTACACCTTC | CASSLGRVYGYTF
TRBJ2-1 | TRBV5-1 | - | - | TGCGCCAGCAGCTTGGTTAGCCCCATACACCGTGAGCAGTTCTTC | CASSLVSPIHREQFF
TRBJ2-4 | TRBV27 | - | - | TGTGCCTCAGGGGTCCTAGCCAAAAACATTCAGTACTTC | CASGVLAKNIQYF
TRBJ1-6 | TRBV3-1/TRBV3-2 | once | TRBD1 | TGTGCCAGCAGCCAAGAAATTGGACAGGGGAATTCACCCCTCCACTTT | CASSQEIGQGNSPLHF
TRBJ1-4 | TRBV5-1 | - | - | TGCGCCAGCAGCGGGGGGGGCGCAACTAATGAAAAACTGTTTTTT | CASSGGGATNEKLFF
TRBJ2-4 | TRBV27 | - | - | TGTGCCAGCAGTTTCATTGGGAATGGGCGGAGGGGCATTCAGTACTTC | CASSFIGNGRRGIQYF
TRBJ1-2 | TRBV3-1/TRBV3-2 | - | - | TGTGCCAGCAGCCACCGGTTTGCCGCTGCCGCCAACTATGGCTACACCTTC | CASSHRFAAAANYGYTF
TRBJ1-3 | TRBV24-1 | once | - | TGTGCCACCAGTGGGCCGCCAGGACACGAGTCTGGAAACACCATATATTTT | CATSGPPGHESGNTIYF
TRBJ2-7 | TRBV11-2 | - | - | TGTGCCAGCAGCTTAGGGGGAGTAGCCTCGTACTTC | CASSLGGVASYF
TRBJ2-1 | TRBV6-1 | - | TRBD2 | TGTGCCAGCAGTGAACGGACTAGCGGGGGACCCAGCTCCTACAATGAGCAGTTCTTC | CASSERTSGGPSSYNEQFF
TRBJ2-7 | TRBV9 | - | TRBD2 | TGTGCCAGCAGCGCCGGGGGAGGGGCGCGTGGGAGAGACGAGCAGTACTTC | CASSAGGGARGRDEQYF
TRBJ1-2 | TRBV12-3/TRBV12-4 | - | - | TGTGCCAGCAGTTTGGAGGGTGGACGCTACACCTTC | CASSLEGGRYTF
TRBJ1-1 | TRBV11-3 | - | - | TGTGCCAGCAGCTTAGCTACAGGGTACAGGAACACTGAAGCTTTCTTT | CASSLATGYRNTEAFF
TRBJ1-5 | TRBV12-5 | - | - | TGTGCTAGTGGTAACCATCCGGGGTATAGCAATCAGCCCCAGCATTTT | CASGNHPGYSNQPQHF
TRBJ1-2 | TRBV7-2 | - | TRBD1 | TGTGCCAGCAGCCTCGCAGGGGGGAACTATGGCTACACCTTC | CASSLAGGNYGYTF
TRBJ1-1 | TRBV30 | - | TRBD1 | TGTGCCTGGACCCCCGGGACAGTGAACACTGAAGCTTTCTTT | CAWTPGTVNTEAFF
TRBJ1-3 | TRBV2 | - | - | TGTGCCAGCAGTGGAGGGCAGTCTCTCTCTGGAAACACCATATATTTT | CASSGGQSLSGNTIYF
TRBJ2-3 | TRBV5-5 | - | - | TGTGCCAGCAGCCTGGGTCGGGGTGCGGGCACAGATACGCAGTATTTT | CASSLGRGAGTDTQYF
TRBJ2-3 | TRBV30 | - | - | TGTGCCTGGAGTGTTTATGGCGGGATGGATACGCAGTATTTT | CAWSVYGGMDTQYF
TRBJ1-2 | TRBV2 | - | - | TGTGCCAGCAGTGGACAGGCCTTACTCTATGGCTACACCTTC | CASSGQALLYGYTF
TRBJ2-1 | TRBV27 | - | - | TGTGCCAGCAGTTTACACACCGGAAACTACTACAATGAGCAGTTCTTC | CASSLHTGNYYNEQFF
TRBJ2-7 | TRBV14 | - | - | TGTGCCAGCAGCCAAGGGGCTCAGCAGTACTTC | CASSQGAQQYF
TRBJ1-2 | TRBV27 | - | TRBD1 | TGTGCCAGCTTCGGGACAGATTATGGCTACACCTTC | CASFGTDYGYTF
TRBJ2-3 | TRBV20-1 | - | - | TGCAGTGCTAGATCATTCGATACGCAGTATTTT | CSARSFDTQYF
TRBJ2-2 | TRBV5-4 | - | TRBD1 | TGTGCCAGCAGCCGACAGGGGGGGAACACCGGGGAGCTGTTTTTT | CASSRQGGNTGELFF
TRBJ2-3 | TRBV29-1 | - | TRBD2 | TGCAGCGTCGGGACTAGCGGAATGAGGGATACGCAGTATTTT | CSVGTSGMRDTQYF
TRBJ2-1 | TRBV5-1 | - | TRBD2 | TGCGCCAGCAGCTTGGCCAGGCGGGGGTTCAATGAGCAGTTCTTC | CASSLARRGFNEQFF
TRBJ1-2 | TRBV4-1 | - | TRBD1 | TGCGCCAGCAGCCAAGATTGGGGGAGGGGGACAGGGTCCTCTTATGGCTACACCTTC | CASSQDWGRGTGSSYGYTF